Each of the 20 T cell receptor beta chains below was sequenced from the same sample in a study of cytomegalovirus exposure and HLA in healthy donors. PCR primers comprised 60 Vbeta and 13 Jbeta primers. Sequencing used immunoSEQ multiplex PCR; TCRdb keeps in-frame clones, though not all of them. The sample has around 120,000 clones, around 77% seen once. The sequencing sample was made of PBMCs. The source is a man aged 45-65 years in good health and CMV-seropositive.

The CDR3 reads CASSPLDSSGNTIYF. In DNA form, the CDR3 reads TGTGCCAGTAGTCCCCTGGACAGCTCTGGAAACACCATATATTTT. This rearrangement joins TRBV19 to TRBJ1-3; D possibly corresponds to TRBD1 (6 bases). The CDR3 totals 15 residues. Trimming removed 5 bases at V and 0 bases at J, with 11 bases between. Germline V CDR1 and CDR2: LNHDA, SQIVND (reference sequence).

The chain recombines TRBV5-1 with TRBJ2-1, with 8 bases fitting TRBD2. CDR1 is SGHRS, CDR2 YFSETQ, per germline. Unmatched junction bases numbered 6, after V lost 1 base and J lost 0 bases. The CDR3 sequence is 17 residues long. The chain's CDR3 is CASSLNLAGFSYNEQFF. CDR3 DNA: TGCGCCAGCAGCTTGAATCTAGCGGGTTTCTCCTACAATGAGCAGTTCTTC.

The rearrangement joins TRBV5-4 to TRBJ2-1, with 9 bases identical to TRBD2. Germline V gives CDR1 SGHNT, CDR2 YYREEE (reference sequence). J lost 1 base, V lost 0 bases, and 5 bases had no gene match. The CDR3 extends over 17 amino acids. The CDR3 bases are TGTGCCAGCAGCTTGGGCGGGAGGGCCCGGTCCTACAATGAGCAGTTCTTC. It codes for CASSLGGRARSYNEQFF.

V usage is TRBV2 and J usage is TRBJ2-3, with TRBD2 identical over 10 bases. This CDR3 is 14 amino acids long. Germline loops: CDR1 SNHLY, CDR2 FYNNEI. Trimming removed 11 bases from V and 7 bases from J; junction bases left unmatched: 12. Written as DNA, the CDR3 is TGTGCCTACCTCCCTAGCGGGGGCAGGAATACGCAGTATTTT. Translated, it gives CAYLPSGGRNTQYF.

The chain recombines TRBV19 with TRBJ2-7; tentatively, D is TRBD2 (6 bases). With 4 bases removed from V and 2 bases from J, the gap between germline ends came to 15 bases. Germline V lookup: CDR1 LNHDA, CDR2 SQIVND (reference sequence). The CDR3 contains 15 residues. The CDR3 sequence: CASSNFGGRPYEQYF. CDR3 sequence (DNA): TGTGCCAGTAGTAATTTTGGAGGGAGGCCCTACGAGCAGTACTTC.

The CDR3 DNA follows: TGCGCCAGCAGCCGAACCGGGACAGGGTCTTTCTTC. This translates into CASSRTGTGSFF. This rearrangement joins TRBV5-1 to TRBJ2-1; 9 bases line up with TRBD1. In germline, CDR1 is SGHRS, CDR2 YFSETQ. Trimming took 4 bases from V and 16 from J; bases not matched to a gene: 9. This CDR3 comprises 12 residues.

Here the CDR3 reads CASSPATARRPQHF. As DNA, the CDR3 is TGTGCCAGCAGCCCCGCGACGGCTAGGAGGCCCCAGCATTTT. The chain couples TRBV28 to TRBJ1-5, with D unresolved. Germline V gives CDR1 MDHEN, CDR2 SYDVKM. Trimming cost V 6 bases and J 9 bases, with 18 bases left between them. CDR3 length equals 14 residues.

This clone was seen only once. This chain connects TRBV6-1 to TRBJ2-2; tentatively, D is TRBD1 (6 bases). V lost 2 bases and J lost 3, with 10 bases in between. The CDR3 loop spans 15 amino acids. Germline V gene data show CDR1 as MNHNS and CDR2 as SASEGT. The CDR3 spells CASSENTGHTGELFF. In DNA, the CDR3 is TGTGCCAGCAGTGAAAATACAGGGCACACCGGGGAGCTGTTTTTT.

J is TRBJ2-1 and V is TRBV5-1, with D possibly TRBD1 on 6 matching bases. The CDR3 has 14 amino acids. The V gene lost 3 bases and the J gene lost 6 bases, with 13 bases spanning the gap. Germline assignment: CDR1 SGHRS and CDR2 YFSETQ. CDR3 bases: TGCGCCAGCAGCTCCTCGGTAGGGGGCAATGAGCAGTTCTTC. Its protein is CASSSSVGGNEQFF.

V is TRBV5-1 and J is TRBJ2-5; D is possibly TRBD1 (5 bases). The ends were cut back, 0 bases at V and 9 bases at J, with 9 bases in the middle. Germline CDR1 and CDR2: SGHRS and YFSETQ. CDR3 size: 12 residues. This chain's CDR3 is CASSLEDRAQYF. The CDR3 DNA follows: TGCGCCAGCAGCTTGGAAGACAGAGCCCAGTACTTC.

The chain carries TRBV7-9 and TRBJ1-6, with 10 positions matching TRBD1. V was pared by 3 bases and J by 7 bases, with 3 bases of the junction left unmatched. This CDR3 has 15 residues. CDR1 is SEHNR and CDR2 is FQNEAQ in the germline V gene (reference sequence). For the CDR3, the DNA is TGTGCCAGCAGCTTTGGGACAGGGGCCAATTCACCCCTCCACTTT. It is translated as CASSFGTGANSPLHF. The entire variable domain, with the rest obtained from reference TRBV7-9 and TRBJ1-6, is as follows: DTGVSQNPRHKITKRGQNVTFRCDPISEHNRLYWYRQTLGQGPEFLTYFQNEAQLEKSRLLSDRFSAERPKGSFSTLEIQRTEQGDSAMYLCASSFGTGANSPLHFGNGTRLTVT.

The rearrangement joins TRBV27 to TRBJ2-1; a weak D match, TRBD2 (7 bases). V was pared by 4 bases and J by 8 bases, with 21 bases between. Germline CDR1 MNHEY, CDR2 SMNVEV (reference sequence). The CDR3 loop spans 16 amino acids. The CDR3 DNA sequence: TGTGCCAGCAGTTCACGTGGGGGGGGGACAATGGATGAGCAGTTCTTC. Protein product: CASSSRGGGTMDEQFF.

V is TRBV10-2 and J is TRBJ1-1; TRBD1 might be the D (5 bases). This CDR3 has 12 residues. The germline V and J ends were trimmed by 7 bases and 4 bases, with 10 bases remaining between them. Germline V lookup: CDR1 WSHSY, CDR2 SAAADI. The CDR3 region has the DNA TGCGCCAGCAAATTTGGGGCCACTGAAGCTTTCTTT. Residues: CASKFGATEAFF.

The chain links TRBV5-1 to TRBJ2-1, with 12 bases that match TRBD2. The CDR3 spans 15 residues. Germline V gives CDR1 SGHRS, CDR2 YFSETQ. The V and J ends lost 7 bases and 0 bases, in that order; junction bases with no gene match: 2. The CDR3 DNA reads as TGCGCCAGCTCGACTAGCGGGAGCTCCTACAATGAGCAGTTCTTC. Translated: CASSTSGSSYNEQFF.

The chain links TRBV18 to TRBJ2-1, with TRBD2 matching over 13 bases. Germline-derived CDR1 and CDR2 are KGHSH and LQKENI. CDR3 length equals 15 residues. Trimming at V came to 0 bases and at J to 7 bases, leaving 0 bases not matched to a gene. DNA for the CDR3: TGTGCCAGCTCACCACCGGGACTAGCGGGGAATGAGCAGTTCTTC. Its protein is CASSPPGLAGNEQFF.

The chain links TRBV9 to TRBJ1-1, with 7 bases matching TRBD1. This CDR3 has 15 residues. With V trimmed by 4 bases and J by 0 bases, 6 bases remained unmatched. The germline V gene encodes CDR1 SGDLS and CDR2 YYNGEE. The CDR3 region has the DNA TGTGCCAGCAGCCCCCGGGACAGATTGAACACTGAAGCTTTCTTT. Its protein product is CASSPRDRLNTEAFF.

The chain joins TRBV29-1 to TRBJ2-7, with 7 bases identical to TRBD1. CDR1 is SQVTM, CDR2 ANQGSEA, per germline. Losses at the gene ends were 1 base for V and 2 bases for J; bases not matched to a gene: 5. This CDR3 has 14 amino acids. CDR3 DNA: TGCAGCGTTGAAGTTCAGGGGGTCACCTACGAGCAGTACTTC. Its protein is CSVEVQGVTYEQYF.

The chain links TRBV28 to TRBJ1-5, with 8 positions matching TRBD1. The V segment lost 3 bases and the J segment 2 bases; nucleotides outside the gene matches: 6. The germline V gene has CDR1 MDHEN and CDR2 SYDVKM. The CDR3 runs to 16 residues. The CDR3 loop is CASSFHRGGGNQPQHF. CDR3 sequence (DNA): TGTGCCAGCAGTTTCCACAGGGGGGGAGGCAATCAGCCCCAGCATTTT. Full variable domain (outside the CDR3, taken from reference TRBV28 and TRBJ1-5): DVKVTQSSRYLVKRTGEKVFLECVQDMDHENMFWYRQDPGLGLRLIYFSYDVKMKEKGDIPEGYSVSREKKERFSLILESASTNQTSMYLCASSFHRGGGNQPQHFGDGTRLSIL.

The chain joins TRBV30 to TRBJ2-3, with no clear D. This CDR3 has 12 amino acids. The V end lost 0 bases, the J end lost 6 bases, and 7 bases lay between the germline ends. CDR1 is GTSNPN, CDR2 SVGIG, per germline (reference sequence). The CDR3 region has the DNA TGTGCCTGGAGTGTAACCGGGGATACGCAGTATTTT. Its translation: CAWSVTGDTQYF.

The CDR3 protein is CASSPARDFTDTQYF. The DNA of the CDR3 is TGTGCCAGCAGCCCGGCCCGGGACTTCACAGATACGCAGTATTTT. The chain couples TRBV16 to TRBJ2-3, with D possibly being TRBD2 (6 bases). Trimming pared 4 bases from V and 2 bases from J, leaving 13 bases between. From germline, CDR1 is KGHSY and CDR2 FQNENV. This CDR3 is 15 amino acids long.